This TCR beta chain was found in a study of shared clonotypes between healthy human individuals. Profiling relied on immunoSEQ multiplex PCR, and the TCRdb table lists in-frame clones only, not all of them. The sample contains around 750,000 clones, around 74% of which appear only once. The clonotype was recovered from a woman in her twenties or thirties in good health. Sequenced sample: memory CD4+ T cells sorted from blood. Documented subset: CD45RA-negative fraction.

The CDR3 loop reads CASSERSGTGGPEAFF. The CDR3 bases are TGTGCCAGCAGTGAACGGTCGGGGACAGGGGGTCCTGAAGCTTTCTTT. The V gene is TRBV2, the J gene TRBJ1-1; 11 positions agree with TRBD1. This CDR3 is 16 amino acids long. V shed 2 bases, J shed 6 bases, and the junction held 8 bases outside the gene matches. Germline CDR1 SNHLY, CDR2 FYNNEI.